This is a list of T cell receptor beta chains from one sample in a study of Graves' ophthalmopathy and Graves' hyperthyroidism. In TCRdb, the multiplex PCR reads were re-called with MiXCR into one record per CDR3 protein. Among about 740,000 distinct CDR3 sequences listed, roughly 40% were seen once. The sequenced material came from peripheral blood. The source of these receptors is an adult man with Graves' ophthalmopathy. Each CDR3 is given with its conserved first and last residue. The order of the fields is J gene, V gene, D gene, clone size, CDR3 protein, CDR3 DNA. A D gene is named only where the DNA matches it firmly. Clone size, where shown, is once, few, many, or a class for clones that have expanded.

J: TRBJ1-1
V: TRBV25-1
D: TRBD1
size: .
CDR3: CASSQRDRKNTEAFF
DNA: TGTGCCAGCAGCCAAAGGGACAGAAAGAACACTGAAGCTTTCTTT

J: TRBJ2-7
V: TRBV7-2
D: .
size: few
CDR3: CASSPTSSEQYF
DNA: TGTGCCAGCAGCCCCACGAGTTCCGAGCAGTACTTC

J: TRBJ2-7
V: TRBV2
D: TRBD1
size: .
CDR3: CASSEAGTVRGF
DNA: TGTGCCAGCAGTGAAGCAGGGACAGTTCGGGGCTTC

J: TRBJ2-2
V: TRBV11-1
D: TRBD2
size: .
CDR3: CASRSETSGSSGELFF
DNA: TGTGCCAGCCGGTCAGAGACTAGCGGGAGTTCCGGGGAGCTGTTTTTT

J: TRBJ2-7
V: TRBV7-9
D: .
size: .
CDR3: CASSQVSNSYEQYF
DNA: TGCGCCAGCAGCCAAGTCTCCAACTCCTACGAGCAGTACTTC

J: TRBJ1-4
V: TRBV6-5
D: .
size: .
CDR3: CASREGLNEKLFF
DNA: TGTGCCAGCAGAGAGGGGCTGAATGAAAAACTGTTTTTT

J: TRBJ1-3
V: TRBV29-1
D: TRBD1
size: .
CDR3: CSVDQGASTIYF
DNA: TGCAGCGTTGATCAGGGGGCGAGCACCATATATTTT

J: TRBJ2-2
V: TRBV7-3
D: .
size: .
CDR3: CASSLMGGQLSTGELFF
DNA: TGTGCCAGCAGCTTAATGGGGGGGCAGTTAAGCACCGGGGAGCTGTTTTTT

J: TRBJ2-2
V: TRBV7-9
D: TRBD1
size: .
CDR3: CASSSQGAVSTGELFF
DNA: TGTGCCAGCAGCTCACAGGGGGCCGTGAGCACCGGGGAGCTGTTTTTT

J: TRBJ2-7
V: TRBV29-1
D: TRBD2
size: few
CDR3: CSVALAGGTYEQYF
DNA: TGCAGCGTGGCACTAGCGGGGGGCACTTACGAGCAGTACTTC

J: TRBJ2-7
V: TRBV29-1
D: .
size: many
CDR3: CSVEDRGGEQYF
DNA: TGCAGCGTTGAAGACAGGGGGGGTGAGCAGTACTTC

J: TRBJ1-1
V: TRBV29-1
D: .
size: few
CDR3: CSVGPYTEAFF
DNA: TGCAGCGTCGGGCCTTACACTGAAGCTTTCTTT

J: TRBJ2-3
V: TRBV9
D: TRBD2
size: .
CDR3: CASSFSAGGQTDTQYF
DNA: TGTGCCAGCAGCTTTTCGGCGGGAGGGCAGACAGATACGCAGTATTTT

J: TRBJ2-5
V: TRBV5-5
D: TRBD2
size: .
CDR3: CASSSTSGRWETQYF
DNA: TGTGCCAGCAGCTCAACTAGCGGGAGATGGGAGACCCAGTACTTC

J: TRBJ2-7
V: TRBV20-1
D: TRBD1
size: few
CDR3: CSASGTGMNYEQYF
DNA: TGCAGTGCGTCCGGGACAGGGATGAACTACGAGCAGTACTTC

J: TRBJ1-1
V: TRBV19
D: TRBD1
size: .
CDR3: CASRRDSLNTEAFF
DNA: TGTGCCAGTAGGCGGGACAGCTTGAACACTGAAGCTTTCTTT

J: TRBJ2-7
V: TRBV29-1
D: TRBD2
size: .
CDR3: CSPTSGYEQYF
DNA: TGCAGCCCGACTAGCGGGTACGAGCAGTACTTC

J: TRBJ2-2
V: TRBV19
D: TRBD1
size: .
CDR3: CASSPPGTVNTGELFF
DNA: TGTGCCAGTAGTCCTCCCGGGACAGTGAACACCGGGGAGCTGTTTTTT

J: TRBJ1-2
V: TRBV20-1
D: .
size: many
CDR3: CSARDVWTPVFVYGYTF
DNA: TGCAGTGCTAGAGATGTATGGACACCTGTGTTCGTCTATGGCTACACCTTC

J: TRBJ2-5
V: TRBV29-1
D: .
size: .
CDR3: CSVGSDGGQETQYF
DNA: TGCAGCGTGGGGAGTGATGGGGGCCAAGAGACCCAGTACTTC

J: TRBJ2-2
V: TRBV25-1
D: .
size: .
CDR3: CASSGMGPKRHANTGELFF
DNA: TGTGCCAGCAGCGGGATGGGACCGAAAAGACACGCGAACACCGGGGAGCTGTTTTTT

J: TRBJ2-7
V: TRBV6-6
D: TRBD1
size: .
CDR3: CASSKLGQGKSYEQYF
DNA: TGTGCCAGCAGTAAGCTGGGACAGGGGAAGAGCTACGAGCAGTACTTC

J: TRBJ1-6
V: TRBV20-1
D: TRBD1
size: .
CDR3: CSGTGGAYGNSPLHF
DNA: TGCAGCGGGACAGGGGGCGCCTATGGTAATTCACCCCTCCACTTT

J: TRBJ1-6
V: TRBV7-2
D: .
size: many
CDR3: CASRPIMTTYNSPLHF
DNA: TGTGCCAGCAGACCGATTATGACAACCTATAATTCACCCCTCCACTTT

J: TRBJ2-5
V: TRBV15
D: TRBD2
size: .
CDR3: CATSSGGAGETQYF
DNA: TGTGCCACCAGCAGCGGGGGGGCCGGGGAGACCCAGTACTTC

J: TRBJ2-2
V: TRBV7-9
D: TRBD1
size: .
CDR3: CASSPRDRVPGELFF
DNA: TGTGCCAGCAGCCCCCGGGACAGGGTACCCGGGGAGCTGTTTTTT

J: TRBJ1-6
V: TRBV7-9
D: .
size: many
CDR3: CASSLGSRNSPLHF
DNA: TGTGCCAGCAGCTTAGGGTCCCGTAATTCACCCCTCCACTTT

J: TRBJ2-3
V: TRBV29-1
D: TRBD2
size: .
CDR3: CSGTSGRGYADTQYF
DNA: TGCAGCGGAACTAGCGGGAGAGGGTACGCAGATACGCAGTATTTT

J: TRBJ2-6
V: TRBV19
D: .
size: .
CDR3: CASSLTSGGDGANVLTF
DNA: TGTGCCAGTAGCCTTACTTCGGGGGGCGATGGGGCCAACGTCCTGACTTTC

J: TRBJ2-5
V: TRBV24-1
D: TRBD2
size: .
CDR3: CASSSTGTSGGGGTQYF
DNA: TGTGCCAGCAGCTCGACCGGGACTAGCGGAGGGGGAGGGACCCAGTACTTC

J: TRBJ2-7
V: TRBV6-4
D: .
size: few
CDR3: CASSYLRHLEQYF
DNA: TGTGCCAGCAGTTACCTTCGACATCTCGAGCAGTACTTC

J: TRBJ1-3
V: TRBV7-9
D: .
size: .
CDR3: CASSLAAVRLSGNTIYF
DNA: TGTGCCAGCAGCTTAGCGGCAGTTAGACTCTCTGGAAACACCATATATTTT

J: TRBJ1-2
V: TRBV15
D: .
size: .
CDR3: CATSRGRAHGYTF
DNA: TGTGCCACCAGCAGAGGGAGGGCCCATGGCTACACCTTC

J: TRBJ1-6
V: TRBV12-3/TRBV12-4
D: .
size: .
CDR3: CASSFGSVRNSPLHF
DNA: TGTGCCAGCAGTTTCGGGTCCGTTAGAAATTCACCCCTCCACTTT

J: TRBJ2-5
V: TRBV29-1
D: .
size: many
CDR3: CSVTGLRQETQYF
DNA: TGCAGCGTTACAGGACTACGTCAAGAGACCCAGTACTTC

J: TRBJ2-5
V: TRBV20-1
D: TRBD2
size: many
CDR3: CSARDRWGGGALETQYF
DNA: TGCAGTGCTAGAGATCGATGGGGCGGGGGGGCCCTGGAGACCCAGTACTTC

J: TRBJ1-2
V: TRBV29-1
D: TRBD1
size: many
CDR3: CSVPDRRDYGYTF
DNA: TGCAGCGTCCCGGACAGGAGGGACTATGGCTACACCTTC

J: TRBJ2-7
V: TRBV29-1
D: .
size: .
CDR3: CSVGGQLGEQYF
DNA: TGCAGCGTTGGCGGACAGCTCGGCGAGCAGTACTTC

J: TRBJ2-7
V: TRBV5-1
D: .
size: .
CDR3: CASSLKRQNYEQYF
DNA: TGCGCCAGCAGCTTGAAGAGACAGAACTACGAGCAGTACTTC

J: TRBJ1-5
V: TRBV15
D: .
size: many
CDR3: CATSRRINSINQPQHF
DNA: TGTGCCACCAGCAGAAGAATAAATTCGATCAATCAGCCCCAGCATTTT

J: TRBJ1-1
V: TRBV2
D: .
size: .
CDR3: CASSLLPQVGTEAFF
DNA: TGTGCCAGCAGCTTATTACCACAGGTGGGCACTGAAGCTTTCTTT

J: TRBJ1-2
V: TRBV12-3/TRBV12-4
D: .
size: many
CDR3: CASSPGGWEGYTF
DNA: TGTGCCAGCAGTCCGGGCGGTTGGGAGGGCTACACCTTC

J: TRBJ1-2
V: TRBV12-3/TRBV12-4
D: TRBD1
size: few
CDR3: CASSRGGTVYGYTF
DNA: TGTGCCAGCAGCCGAGGGGGGACAGTCTATGGCTACACCTTC

J: TRBJ2-2
V: TRBV10-3
D: TRBD1
size: once
CDR3: CAITETGVSGELFF
DNA: TGTGCCATCACCGAGACAGGGGTATCCGGGGAGCTGTTTTTT

J: TRBJ2-5
V: TRBV15
D: TRBD2
size: once
CDR3: CATSGGSSGKETQYF
DNA: TGTGCCACCAGCGGCGGGTCTAGCGGGAAGGAGACCCAGTACTTC

J: TRBJ1-6
V: TRBV9
D: .
size: many
CDR3: CASSVEGVGSPLHF
DNA: TGTGCCAGCAGCGTAGAAGGGGTAGGTTCACCCCTCCACTTT

J: TRBJ2-5
V: TRBV12-3/TRBV12-4
D: .
size: .
CDR3: CASSFPGSKTQYF
DNA: TGTGCCAGCAGTTTTCCCGGGTCGAAGACCCAGTACTTC

J: TRBJ1-5
V: TRBV10-1
D: .
size: many
CDR3: CASKADTPLPQHF
DNA: TGCGCCAGCAAAGCCGACACGCCGCTGCCCCAGCATTTT

J: TRBJ1-2
V: TRBV20-1
D: TRBD1
size: many
CDR3: CSVEAKGANGYTF
DNA: TGCAGTGTCGAGGCAAAGGGGGCGAATGGCTACACCTTC

J: TRBJ1-3
V: TRBV9
D: .
size: .
CDR3: CASSQDREGNTIYF
DNA: TGTGCCAGCAGCCAAGATCGGGAGGGCAACACCATATATTTT

J: TRBJ1-3
V: TRBV4-3
D: .
size: few
CDR3: CASSQESGNTIYF
DNA: TGCGCCAGCAGCCAAGAGAGTGGAAACACCATATATTTT

J: TRBJ1-1
V: TRBV24-1
D: TRBD1
size: many
CDR3: CATSENRGERTEAFF
DNA: TGTGCCACCAGTGAAAACAGGGGAGAGAGGACTGAAGCTTTCTTT

J: TRBJ1-4
V: TRBV20-1
D: .
size: .
CDR3: CSARGAVNEKLFF
DNA: TGCAGTGCTAGAGGGGCTGTTAATGAAAAACTGTTTTTT

J: TRBJ1-4
V: TRBV19
D: TRBD1
size: .
CDR3: CASSIRRTGNEKLFF
DNA: TGTGCCAGTAGTATCAGAAGGACAGGGAATGAAAAACTGTTTTTT

J: TRBJ1-4
V: TRBV7-9
D: .
size: .
CDR3: CASSSTDGTKKRKLFF
DNA: TGTGCCAGCAGCTCTACAGACGGGACTAAGAAGCGAAAACTGTTTTTT

J: TRBJ1-1
V: TRBV2
D: .
size: .
CDR3: CASSDGGYTEAFF
DNA: TGTGCCAGCAGTGATGGGGGGTACACTGAAGCTTTCTTT